This T cell receptor beta chain appears in the sequencing data of a study of CD8+CD57+ T cells in acquired aplastic anemia. At the level of the study: The mean DNA yield obtained from sorted CD4+ and CD8+ cells came to about 3.2 ug. Healthy-donor CD4+ cells averaged around 10 million reads. General observations from the study: Patients and controls turned out to have approximately 29 CD8+ CDR3 sequences in common. Patients were compared with controls for CD8+ Simpson's diversity, and no significant difference emerged.

The study profiled TCR beta VDJ and CDR3 using genomic DNA as template. Each CDR3 protein gets one entry after TCRdb re-called the reads with MiXCR. The sample comprises 200,000 to 250,000 distinct CDR3 sequences, 34% of which are singletons, and about 1.1% rests with the top ten. V shed 1 base, J shed 9 bases, and the junction held 5 bases outside the gene matches. Germline V gives CDR1 SGHAT, CDR2 FQDESV (reference sequence). The CDR3 contains 15 residues. Notes on this clonotype: What it binds is unknown.

The source material was sorted CD4+, CD8+, or CD8+CD57+ T cells (not recorded which) from PBMCs. This clonotype was obtained from a human donor in good health, serving as a control. The rearrangement uses TRBV11-1 and TRBJ2-3, with 12 nucleotides matching TRBD2. The CDR3 is CASSLGLAGVITQYF. The DNA for the CDR3 is TGTGCCAGCAGCTTAGGACTAGCGGGAGTTATAACGCAGTATTTT.